Listed here are 20 T cell receptor beta chains from one sample, sequenced in a study of shared clonotypes between healthy human individuals. The data were produced by immunoSEQ multiplex PCR, yet TCRdb's version contains in-frame clones alone and is incomplete. The data contain fewer than 650,000 clones, around 78% of them seen just once; the ten biggest clones take up approximately 13%. Input material: PBMCs. These TCRs come from a woman in her thirties or forties in good health. Some clones in this sample may be carry-over from other donors' samples.

The rearrangement joins TRBV19 to TRBJ2-1; a weak D match, TRBD2 (5 bases). Per the germline V gene, CDR1 is LNHDA and CDR2 is SQIVND (reference sequence). The V end was cut by 7 bases, the J end by 1 base, with 11 bases between. The CDR3 runs 14 residues. CDR3 bases: TGTGCCAGTATGCGGGTTGGTTCCTACAATGAGCAGTTCTTC. Its protein is CASMRVGSYNEQFF.

The chain uses TRBV2 and TRBJ2-7; D might be TRBD1 (5 bases). CDR3 length: 14 residues. The V gene's germline CDR1 is SNHLY and CDR2 FYNNEI. Deletions cut 7 bases from V and 0 bases from J, with 13 bases between. CDR3 sequence (DNA): TGTGCCAGCATACCAGACAGAAACTCCTACGAGCAGTACTTC. Amino acids: CASIPDRNSYEQYF.

For this clone: One end of the junction varies from germline; a read error may be responsible. This chain joins TRBV28 and TRBJ1-1; TRBD1 might be the D (5 bases). The germline V gene encodes CDR1 MDHEN and CDR2 SYDVKM. CDR3 length: 13 amino acids. The CDR3 DNA reads TGTGCCAGCAGTTTACAGGGTCAAGCTGAAGCTCTCTTT. As protein: CASSLQGQAEALF.

This clone was seen a handful of times. The chain joins TRBV5-1 to TRBJ2-7; 7 nucleotides agree with TRBD1. CDR3 size: 14 residues. V dropped 0 bases and J dropped 3; count of bases not matched to a gene: 3. Germline V lookup: CDR1 SGHRS, CDR2 YFSETQ. The CDR3 DNA reads TGCGCCAGCAGCTTGGGGGACAGATACTACGAGCAGTACTTC. Its protein product is CASSLGDRYYEQYF.

In this sample, this clone turned up a few times. This chain links TRBV10-3 with TRBJ2-1; D may be TRBD1 or TRBD2 (5 bases each). V lost 4 bases and J 7 bases, leaving 11 bases between the germline ends. Germline lookup yields CDR1 ENHRY and CDR2 SYGVKD. CDR3 size: 13 residues. This chain's CDR3 is CAISGLGRNEQFF. CDR3 nucleotides: TGTGCCATCAGTGGACTGGGACGGAATGAGCAGTTCTTC.

V and J are TRBV2 and TRBJ1-5; the D is unclear. The V end was cut by 7 bases, the J end by 4 bases, with 14 bases between. In germline, CDR1 is SNHLY, CDR2 FYNNEI. The CDR3 contains 14 residues. CDR3 sequence reads: CASNPTRGNQPQHF. The CDR3 nucleotides read TGTGCCAGCAACCCAACCCGTGGGAATCAGCCCCAGCATTTT.

This clone was detected a few times. The chain uses TRBV5-1 and TRBJ2-7, with 13 bases matching TRBD2. The germline V gene encodes CDR1 SGHRS and CDR2 YFSETQ. V was clipped by 5 bases and J by 0 bases; unmatched bases: 11. This CDR3 is built from 18 residues. CDR3 sequence: CASRSGLAGKKFSYEQYF. The CDR3 DNA reads TGCGCCAGCAGATCGGGACTAGCGGGAAAGAAGTTCTCCTACGAGCAGTACTTC. The whole variable domain, filled in from reference TRBV5-1 and TRBJ2-7, reads KAGVTQTPRYLIKTRGQQVTLSCSPISGHRSVSWYQQTPGQGLQFLFEYFSETQRNKGNFPGRFSGRQFSNSRSEMNVSTLELGDSALYLCASRSGLAGKKFSYEQYFGPGTRLTVT.

To note about this clone: This may arise from a read error, as a much more abundant clone is one base away. This rearrangement joins TRBV19 to TRBJ2-7; TRBD2 aligns across 10 bases. The CDR3 length is 15 residues. The V gene's germline CDR1 is LNHDA and CDR2 SQIVND (reference sequence). CDR3 bases: TGTGCCGGTAGTATAGGACTAGCGGAGAGCTACGAGCAGTACTTC. This codes for CAGSIGLAESYEQYF.

This clone was detected only a few times. The chain joins TRBV7-3 to TRBJ2-2; unclear D gene. V was shortened by 5 bases and J by 0 bases, with 7 bases between the two germline ends. Germline-derived CDR1 and CDR2 are SGHTA and FQGTGA. The CDR3 spans 14 residues. CDR3 protein: CASSQDANTGELFF. The CDR3 nucleotides are TGTGCCAGCAGCCAGGACGCGAACACCGGGGAGCTGTTTTTT.

As to this clone: One end of the junction does not line up with germline, which may come from a read error. Other DNA sequences of this sample code for an identical CDR3. V and J are TRBV28 and TRBJ1-4; no reliable D call. Germline CDR1 is MDHEN and CDR2 is SYDVKM. The CDR3 runs to 18 residues. This CDR3 is CASTTFPLRRIQSEKLFF. The CDR3 DNA follows: TGTGCCAGCACCACATTCCCCCTAAGGCGCATCCAGAGTGAAAAACTGTTTTTC.

Ten or more counts support this clone. Other DNA sequences in the sample encode the same CDR3. This chain links TRBV4-1 with TRBJ1-2, with no clear D. The CDR3 sequence is 13 residues long. Trimming cost V 0 bases and J 4 bases, with 6 bases left between them. The germline V gene has CDR1 MGHRA and CDR2 YSYEKL. In DNA form, the CDR3 reads TGCGCCAGCAGCCAAGAGGGGTTCTATGGCTACACCTTC. Translating gives CASSQEGFYGYTF.

The V and J genes are TRBV4-3 and TRBJ2-5, with 7 positions matching TRBD1. CDR1 is LGHNA and CDR2 is YSLEER in the germline V gene. Losses at the gene ends were 4 bases for V and 3 bases for J; bases not matched to a gene: 14. This CDR3 has 17 residues. CDR3 protein: CASSLTLAQGLEETQYF. The DNA of the CDR3 is TGCGCCAGCAGCCTCACTTTGGCACAGGGGTTAGAAGAGACCCAGTACTTC.

V gene TRBV5-4 combines with J gene TRBJ2-5, with a possible D match to TRBD2 (6 bases). Trimming left V 2 bases short and J 1 base short, with 9 bases between. Germline V gene lookup returns CDR1 SGHNT and CDR2 YYREEE (reference sequence). The CDR3 extends over 14 amino acids. Here the CDR3 reads CASSLGGSQETQYF. The CDR3 bases are TGTGCCAGCAGCTTAGGAGGGTCCCAAGAGACCCAGTACTTC. The full variable domain, with the rest looked up from reference TRBV5-4 and TRBJ2-5, is ETGVTQSPTHLIKTRGQQVTLRCSSQSGHNTVSWYQQALGQGPQFIFQYYREEENGRGNFPPRFSGLQFPNYSSELNVNALELDDSALYLCASSLGGSQETQYFGPGTRLLVL.

A note on this clone: An end of the junction does not agree with germline; a read error may underlie this. This sample also contains other DNA sequences that code for the same CDR3. The rearrangement joins TRBV11-2 to TRBJ2-7; D perhaps matches TRBD1 (5 bases). CDR3 length equals 13 residues. Germline CDR1 is SGHAT and CDR2 is FQNNGV. The CDR3 DNA sequence: TGTGCCAGCAGCTTACAGGGCTCCTACGAGCAGTACTTT. Its protein is CASSLQGSYEQYF.

The sample holds a few counts of this clone. The rearrangement joins TRBV15 to TRBJ1-2; D is unclear. Between the trimmed V and J ends, which lost 2 bases and 12 bases, there was a span of 22 bases. The CDR3 runs 15 residues. Germline V gene sequence: CDR1 LNHNV, CDR2 YYDKDF (reference sequence). This CDR3 is CATSRFPTWRDRDTF. In DNA, the CDR3 is TGTGCCACCAGCAGATTCCCCACATGGCGTGATCGGGACACCTTC.

This chain joins TRBV15 and TRBJ2-5, with D unclear. Germline assignment: CDR1 LNHNV and CDR2 YYDKDF (reference sequence). Trimming took 0 bases from V and 5 from J, leaving 7 bases between them. The CDR3 has 13 residues. Written as DNA, the CDR3 is TGTGCCACCAGCAGAGATGTGTGGGAGACCCAGTACTTC. It codes for CATSRDVWETQYF.

The chain is built from TRBV15 and TRBJ1-1, with D maybe TRBD1 (5 bases). CDR1 and CDR2 from the germline V gene are LNHNV and YYDKDF (reference sequence). The CDR3 has 13 residues. V was clipped by 1 base and J by 5 bases, with 8 bases between them. The CDR3 coding sequence is TGTGCCACCAGCAGAGTTGGGGCTACTGAAGCTTTCTTT. Translating it yields CATSRVGATEAFF.

The chain has TRBV7-6 and TRBJ2-3; TRBD2 matches at 7 bases. Trimming removed 5 bases from V and 3 bases from J; junction bases left unmatched: 11. This CDR3 is built from 16 residues. Germline CDR1 and CDR2: SGHVS and FNYEAQ. The CDR3 DNA follows: TGTGCCAGCAGCGCAGTTCGAGCGGGAAGAACAGATACGCAGTATTTT. It translates to CASSAVRAGRTDTQYF.

The rearrangement links TRBV7-9 to TRBJ2-6; D is unresolved. In germline, CDR1 is SEHNR, CDR2 FQNEAQ (reference sequence). Trimming cost V 4 bases and J 0 bases, with 16 bases left between them. This CDR3 region has 18 residues. The CDR3 loop is CASSSLRGTPSGANVLTF. CDR3 DNA sequence: TGTGCCAGCAGCTCCCTCCGAGGAACTCCCTCTGGGGCCAACGTCCTGACTTTC.

The genes are TRBV4-2 and TRBJ2-7, with 7 bases matching TRBD2. Per the germline V gene, CDR1 is LGHNA and CDR2 is YNFKEQ. The CDR3 has 16 amino acids. V lost 0 bases, J lost 2 bases, and 7 bases stayed unmatched. The CDR3 DNA sequence: TGTGCCAGCAGCCAAGAGGGACTAATAAAAACCTACGAGCAGTACTTC. Its protein product is CASSQEGLIKTYEQYF.